Shown below are 27 T cell receptor beta chains from a single sample sequenced in a study of T-cell reconstitution after alpha-beta-depleted transplantation in children. Unique molecular identifiers featured in how the TCRbeta library was prepared. One entry per CDR3 protein, called by TCRdb with MiXCR from the PCR reads. The table shows a few hundred thousand distinct CDR3 sequences, with 13% occurring only once. The material sequenced was PBMCs, mostly from graft donor cells, taken 360 days after TCRalphabeta/CD19-depleted stem cell transplant. The receptors shown here come from a male patient younger than 18 who had a stem cell transplant for acute myeloid leukemia, so the T cells may come from the graft donor.

This clonotype was counted between two and nine times. The chain links TRBV28 to TRBJ2-4; 7 bases fit TRBD1. The J segment lost 0 bases and the V segment lost 4 bases, leaving 15 bases of the junction unmatched. CDR3 length: 19 residues. Germline assignment: CDR1 MDHEN and CDR2 SYDVKM. The CDR3 DNA reads TGTGCCAGCAGTTCGCGACAGGGCGTCAAAATACTAGCCAAAAACATTCAGTACTTC. This sequence encodes CASSSRQGVKILAKNIQYF.

The CDR3 nucleotides read TGTGCCAGCAGCTTTCGACTAGCGGGAGGGCCGGTCTACAATGAGCAGTTCTTC. Its translation is CASSFRLAGGPVYNEQFF. This chain links TRBV7-2 with TRBJ2-1, with 14 bases matching TRBD2. CDR3 length equals 18 residues. Germline-derived CDR1 and CDR2 are SGHTA and FQGNSA. The trim removed 3 bases at V and 3 bases at J, leaving 7 bases unmatched.

The rearrangement uses TRBV20-1 and TRBJ2-1; tentative D call: TRBD1 (5 bases). In germline, CDR1 is DFQATT, CDR2 SNEGSKA (reference sequence). Between the trimmed V and J ends, which lost 1 base and 3 bases, there was a span of 10 bases. The CDR3 runs to 14 residues. The chain's CDR3 is CSARVLGVYNEQFF. The CDR3 DNA reads as TGCAGTGCTAGAGTCCTAGGGGTCTACAATGAGCAGTTCTTC.

This clonotype was observed a few times. The V gene is TRBV20-1, the J gene TRBJ2-2; 11 positions match TRBD2. The V and J ends lost 1 base and 5 bases, in that order; junction bases with no gene match: 6. The CDR3 runs to 16 residues. Germline CDR1 reads DFQATT; CDR2 reads SNEGSKA (reference sequence). The CDR3 DNA follows: TGCAGTGCTAGAGGGGGACTAGCGGAGCAGACCGGGGAGCTGTTTTTT. It is translated as CSARGGLAEQTGELFF.

The chain employs TRBV19 and TRBJ1-5, with D tentatively TRBD1 (6 bases). From germline, CDR1 is LNHDA and CDR2 SQIVND (reference sequence). Between the trimmed V and J ends, which lost 6 bases and 5 bases, there was a span of 11 bases. The CDR3 spans 13 residues. The CDR3 sequence: CASSTNRDQPQHF. In DNA, the CDR3 is TGTGCCAGTAGCACTAACAGGGATCAGCCCCAGCATTTT.

This chain connects TRBV7-2 to TRBJ2-3; 14 nucleotides align to TRBD2. Germline CDR1 SGHTA, CDR2 FQGNSA. V shed 5 bases and J 4 bases; nucleotides not matched to a gene: 5. The CDR3 sequence is 16 residues long. CDR3 sequence reads: CASSPRLAGGPDTQYF. The CDR3 region has the DNA TGTGCCAGCAGCCCCCGACTAGCGGGAGGGCCAGATACGCAGTATTTT. Filled out from reference TRBV7-2 and TRBJ2-3, the complete variable domain reads GAGVSQSPSNKVTEKGKDVELRCDPISGHTALYWYRQSLGQGLEFLIYFQGNSAPDKSGLPSDRFSAERTGGSVSTLTIQRTQQEDSAVYLCASSPRLAGGPDTQYFGPGTRLTVL.

The V gene is TRBV28, the J gene TRBJ2-7; D is unclear. The CDR3 consists of 18 residues. CDR1 and CDR2 (germline): MDHEN, SYDVKM. V dropped 6 bases and J dropped 1 base, with 25 bases sitting between them. CDR3 sequence (DNA): TGTGCCAGCAGCCCCGTATGGGTCATTCCGAGGATATCCTACGAGCAGTACTTC. Protein: CASSPVWVIPRISYEQYF.

V is TRBV20-1 and J is TRBJ2-7; D may correspond to TRBD1 or TRBD2 (6 bases each). The ends were cut back, 2 bases at V and 6 bases at J, with 17 bases in the middle. CDR1 is DFQATT and CDR2 is SNEGSKA in the germline V gene (reference sequence). The CDR3 totals 14 residues. Here the CDR3 reads CSARPGSGGGEQYF. In DNA, the CDR3 is TGCAGTGCTAGACCCGGTAGTGGAGGGGGCGAGCAGTACTTC.

The chain is built from TRBV6-5 and TRBJ2-5; tentatively, D is TRBD1 (6 bases). The V end was cut by 2 bases, the J end by 2 bases, with 12 bases between. The CDR3 has 15 residues. Germline CDR1 is MNHEY and CDR2 is SVGAGI. CDR3 sequence (DNA): TGTGCCAGCAGTTACCCACGGACAGCTCAAGAGACCCAGTACTTC. Protein sequence: CASSYPRTAQETQYF.

This clonotype was seen ten or more times. J is TRBJ2-3 and V is TRBV5-1, with unresolved D. The CDR3 covers 12 residues. Per germline, CDR1 SGHRS and CDR2 YFSETQ. V was trimmed by 2 bases and J by 5 bases, leaving 6 bases between them. The CDR3 sequence is CASSFGLDTQYF. CDR3 sequence (DNA): TGCGCCAGCAGCTTTGGGTTAGATACGCAGTATTTT.

This clonotype was observed a handful of times. V is TRBV6-2 or TRBV6-3 and J is TRBJ2-7, with TRBD2 as a possible D gene (5 bases). This CDR3 contains 14 residues. Trimming took off 7 bases at V and 2 bases at J, with 15 bases between the two ends. CDR1 MNHEY and CDR2 SVGEGT come from the germline V gene. CDR3 sequence: CASTGLRFTYEQYF. DNA for the CDR3: TGTGCCAGCACCGGACTTCGTTTTACCTACGAGCAGTACTTC.

This clonotype was detected a few times. The chain is built from TRBV28 and TRBJ2-7; 11 bases fit TRBD1. Per the germline V gene, CDR1 is MDHEN and CDR2 is SYDVKM. CDR3 length: 15 amino acids. The trim removed 6 bases at V and 2 bases at J, leaving 6 bases unmatched. Here the CDR3 reads CASSKDRGPTYEQYF. In DNA form, the CDR3 reads TGTGCCAGCAGCAAGGACAGGGGGCCGACCTACGAGCAGTACTTC.

The rearrangement joins TRBV5-1 to TRBJ2-1; D possibly corresponds to TRBD1 (6 bases). V was cut by 3 bases and J by 10 bases, with 20 bases left in between. This CDR3 is 15 amino acids long. Germline values: CDR1 SGHRS, CDR2 YFSETQ. The CDR3 spells CASSSSGTPTPEQFF. CDR3 DNA sequence: TGCGCCAGCAGCTCTTCCGGGACACCTACTCCAGAGCAGTTCTTC.

This clonotype has more than one count but fewer than ten. V is TRBV30 and J is TRBJ2-5, with 10 nucleotides matching TRBD1. The CDR3 consists of 14 residues. V was pared by 2 bases and J by 1 base, with 1 base of the junction left unmatched. Germline CDR1 and CDR2: GTSNPN and SVGIG (reference sequence). In DNA form, the CDR3 reads TGTGCCTGGAGTTGGACAGGGGGCCAAGAGACCCAGTACTTC. Translation gives CAWSWTGGQETQYF. The complete variable domain, with remaining parts taken from reference TRBV30 and TRBJ2-5, reads SQTIHQWPATLVQPVGSPLSLECTVEGTSNPNLYWYRQAAGRGLQLLFYSVGIGQISSEVPQNLSASRPQDRQFILSSKKLLLSDSGFYLCAWSWTGGQETQYFGPGTRLLVL.

This clonotype was found many times. The chain is built from TRBV20-1 and TRBJ2-7; weak D call: TRBD2 (5 bases). This CDR3 has 11 amino acids. Germline CDR1 reads DFQATT; CDR2 reads SNEGSKA (reference sequence). Trimming cost V 3 bases and J 12 bases, with 15 bases left between them. In DNA form, the CDR3 reads TGCAGTGCTAGTTGGCTAGCCTCCAGGTACTTC. Translating gives CSASWLASRYF.

This clonotype turned up a few times. The chain is built from TRBV6-5 and TRBJ2-7; D might be TRBD1 or TRBD2, each matching 5 bases. Germline V gene data show CDR1 as MNHEY and CDR2 as SVGAGI. Deletions cut 5 bases from V and 2 bases from J, with 16 bases between. The CDR3 is 15 amino acids. The CDR3 loop is CASSPQGEGPYEQYF. The CDR3 region has the DNA TGTGCCAGCAGTCCCCAGGGTGAGGGACCCTACGAGCAGTACTTC.

J is TRBJ2-7 and V is TRBV28; TRBD1 is a possible D gene (5 bases). Germline V CDR1 and CDR2: MDHEN, SYDVKM. With 3 bases removed from V and 6 bases from J, the gap between germline ends came to 15 bases. CDR3 length equals 14 residues. Here the CDR3 DNA reads TGTGCCAGCAGTTTGGGGCAGAAAAGGGCCGAGCAGTACTTC. Encoded protein: CASSLGQKRAEQYF.

V and J are TRBV29-1 and TRBJ1-2; TRBD1 matches at 7 bases. Trimming removed 4 bases from V and 12 bases from J; junction bases left unmatched: 5. Germline V CDR1 and CDR2: SQVTM, ANQGSEA. The CDR3 spans 10 residues. Here the CDR3 reads CSVVAGGHTF. CDR3 nucleotides: TGCAGCGTTGTGGCAGGGGGACACACCTTC.

This clonotype was observed a few times. The chain employs TRBV12-5 and TRBJ2-5; 10 bases fit TRBD2. The germline V gene has CDR1 LGHNT and CDR2 FRNRAP. The CDR3 has 15 residues. V gave up 9 bases and J gave up 0 bases; unmatched junction bases: 7. The chain's CDR3 is CASQGTSDYQETQYF. CDR3 in DNA: TGTGCTAGCCAAGGGACTAGCGATTACCAAGAGACCCAGTACTTC.

This clonotype has a handful of counts. The chain uses TRBV27 and TRBJ2-1; D not certain. The CDR3 loop spans 12 amino acids. V gave up 7 bases and J gave up 11 bases, with 15 bases separating them. CDR1 is MNHEY, CDR2 SMNVEV, per germline (reference sequence). The CDR3 loop reads CASKSSFRQQFF. The CDR3 DNA sequence: TGTGCCAGCAAATCATCCTTCCGTCAGCAGTTCTTC.

The rearrangement uses TRBV29-1 and TRBJ1-1, with TRBD1 matching over 10 bases. Trimming took 7 bases from V and 5 from J; bases not matched to a gene: 7. Germline CDR1 SQVTM, CDR2 ANQGSEA. CDR3 size: 13 residues. The CDR3 DNA reads as TGCAGCGCGAGACAGGGGGCAGGGACTGAAGCTTTCTTT. The encoded protein is CSARQGAGTEAFF.

The V call is TRBV29-1, the J call TRBJ2-1; the D gene is possibly TRBD2 (5 bases). V lost 2 bases and J lost 0, with 17 bases in between. The germline CDR1 and CDR2 sequences are SQVTM and ANQGSEA. The CDR3 is 17 residues long. CDR3 amino acids: CSVEIRGLPGSYNEQFF. The CDR3 coding sequence is TGCAGCGTTGAAATTAGAGGACTTCCCGGCTCCTACAATGAGCAGTTCTTC.

This chain's CDR3 is CASSGGVSYEQYF. The CDR3 nucleotides are TGTGCCAGCAGTGGGGGTGTTAGTTACGAGCAGTACTTC. The chain is built from TRBV2 and TRBJ2-7; D not resolved. This CDR3 region has 13 residues. Germline CDR1 SNHLY, CDR2 FYNNEI. The ends were cut back, 4 bases at V and 4 bases at J, with 11 bases in the middle.

CDR3 in amino acids: CASRHEQWEPGTEAFF. CDR3 sequence (DNA): TGTGCCAGCAGGCACGAGCAATGGGAACCGGGCACTGAAGCTTTCTTT. V is TRBV14 and J is TRBJ1-1; D is unresolved. CDR1 SGHDN and CDR2 FVKESK come from the germline V gene. The CDR3 is 16 residues long. V was pared by 6 bases and J by 4 bases, with 21 bases between.

This clonotype came up many times. An end of the junction differs from the germline gene, which may be a read error. The rearrangement links TRBV7-2 to TRBJ2-7, with D unclear. Looked up from germline, CDR1 is SGHTA and CDR2 is FQGNSA. CDR3 length: 13 residues. Here the CDR3 DNA reads TGCGCCAGCAGCTTGCCGAGCTCCTACGAGCAGTACTTC. It is translated as CASSLPSSYEQYF.

The chain is built from TRBV12-3 or TRBV12-4 and TRBJ1-4, with a weak D call TRBD1 (5 bases). This CDR3 contains 15 residues. Trimming pared 5 bases from V and 8 bases from J, leaving 18 bases between. CDR3 region: CASSHTRGAGEKLFF. In DNA, the CDR3 is TGTGCCAGCAGTCATACGCGTGGGGCGGGGGAAAAACTGTTTTTT.

This clonotype was seen many times. The chain links TRBV7-2 to TRBJ1-2, with D possibly matching TRBD1 (6 bases). V was cut by 0 bases and J by 8 bases, with 10 bases left in between. The germline V gene encodes CDR1 SGHTA and CDR2 FQGNSA. The CDR3 totals 13 residues. CDR3 nucleotides: TGTGCCAGCAGCTTAGCGACAGGATGGGGCTACACCTTC. It is translated as CASSLATGWGYTF.